Listed here are 11 T cell receptor beta chains from one sample, sequenced in a study of early T cells in non-severe SARS-CoV-2 infection (dated by TCRdb to the early 2020s). Library preparation employed 5' RACE. These reads were obtained on a NextSeq 500. TCRdb reran the public reads through fastp at Q25 and MiXCR, keeping productive beta chains. Rows matching on CDR3 protein sequence are summarized as one entry with the most common DNA and genes. Recorded for this sample are some 55,000 distinct CDR3 sequences; more than 10% of them occurred a single time. The top ten clonotypes cover around 2.5% of the sample. The sample was whole blood, taken at baseline. These receptor sequences come from an adult who was a healthcare worker with PCR-confirmed SARS-CoV-2 infection or an uninfected control (not recorded which).

This clonotype occurred a few times. V gene TRBV5-1 combines with J gene TRBJ2-1, with 7 bases matching TRBD2. The V and J ends lost 3 bases and 2 bases, in that order; junction bases with no gene match: 5. In germline, CDR1 is SGHRS, CDR2 YFSETQ. This CDR3 region has 15 residues. DNA for the CDR3: TGCGCCAGCAGCTCCGGGACTAACCCCTACAATGAGCAGTTCTTC. Translated: CASSSGTNPYNEQFF.

This clonotype was observed a few times. This chain joins TRBV11-1 and TRBJ2-3, with 13 bases matching TRBD2. This CDR3 has 17 amino acids. Trimming at V came to 6 bases and at J to 2 bases, leaving 8 bases not matched to a gene. Germline assignment: CDR1 SGHAT and CDR2 FQDESV (reference sequence). For the CDR3, the DNA is TGTGCCAGCAGAGAGGGGACTAGCGGGATAAACACAGATACGCAGTATTTT. Amino acid sequence: CASREGTSGINTDTQYF. Based on the CDR3 plus reference TRBV11-1 and TRBJ2-3, the full variable domain is EAEVAQSPRYKITEKSQAVAFWCDPISGHATLYWYRQILGQGPELLVQFQDESVVDDSQLPKDRFSAERLKGVDSTLKIQPAELGDSAMYLCASREGTSGINTDTQYFGPGTRLTVL.

The chain links TRBV29-1 to TRBJ2-7; the match to TRBD1 covers 10 bases. Trimming removed 7 bases from V and 3 bases from J; junction bases left unmatched: 3. This CDR3 has 12 residues. From germline, CDR1 is SQVTM and CDR2 ANQGSEA. In DNA, the CDR3 is TGCAGCGCGGGACAGGGGAGCTACGAGCAGTACTTC. It encodes CSAGQGSYEQYF.

V and J are TRBV7-2 and TRBJ1-6; TRBD1 matches 8 bases. The CDR3 is made up of 13 amino acids. Per the germline V gene, CDR1 is SGHTA and CDR2 is FQGNSA. V shed 5 bases, J shed 8 bases, and the junction held 2 bases outside the gene matches. As DNA, the CDR3 is TGTGCCAGCAGCCTGGACAGGGATTCACCCCTCCACTTT. Protein product: CASSLDRDSPLHF. The full variable domain, its missing parts supplied by reference TRBV7-2 and TRBJ1-6, is GAGVSQSPSNKVTEKGKDVELRCDPISGHTALYWYRQSLGQGLEFLIYFQGNSAPDKSGLPSDRFSAERTGGSVSTLTIQRTQQEDSAVYLCASSLDRDSPLHFGNGTRLTVT.

This clonotype was seen repeatedly, ten times or more. The chain carries TRBV28 and TRBJ1-2; D is undetermined. CDR3 length: 12 residues. V lost 4 bases to trimming and J lost 8 bases, with 11 bases between them. CDR1 MDHEN and CDR2 SYDVKM come from the germline V gene. The CDR3 region is CASSSTVSGYTF. As DNA, the CDR3 is TGTGCCAGCAGTTCCACAGTGAGCGGCTACACCTTC.

This clonotype has a handful of counts. This chain connects TRBV12-3 or TRBV12-4 to TRBJ1-2; no clear D. The V gene lost 3 bases and the J gene lost 4 bases, with 6 bases spanning the gap. The CDR3 contains 12 residues. As DNA, the CDR3 is TGTGCCAGCAGTTTTAATGGCTATGGCTACACCTTC. This gives the protein CASSFNGYGYTF.

This clonotype was observed many times. The V and J genes are TRBV4-3 and TRBJ2-7; 7 bases line up with TRBD2. The CDR3 extends over 16 amino acids. The germline gives CDR1 LGHNA, CDR2 YSLEER. V gave up 0 bases and J gave up 3 bases; unmatched junction bases: 8. CDR3 sequence reads: CASSQDHPGGYYEQYF. CDR3 nucleotides: TGCGCCAGCAGCCAAGATCACCCGGGGGGTTACTACGAGCAGTACTTC.

The CDR3 sequence: CASSTSTGSPGELFF. As DNA, the CDR3 is TGTGCCAGTAGTACCTCGACAGGGTCCCCCGGGGAGCTGTTTTTT. The chain carries TRBV19 and TRBJ2-2; 7 bases fit TRBD1. The CDR3 spans 15 residues. With V trimmed by 4 bases and J by 6 bases, 8 bases remained unmatched. The germline V gene has CDR1 LNHDA and CDR2 SQIVND (reference sequence).

This clonotype was counted between two and nine times. J is TRBJ2-2 and V is TRBV9, with D uncertain. V dropped 0 bases and J dropped 6 bases, with 9 bases sitting between them. This CDR3 is built from 14 residues. The germline CDR1 and CDR2 sequences are SGDLS and YYNGEE. As DNA, the CDR3 is TGTGCCAGCAGCGTAGCCTCGAGGCCCGGGGAGCTGTTTTTT. It specifies CASSVASRPGELFF.

This clonotype was recorded many times. In DNA, the CDR3 is TGTGCCAGCAGTTTACCGCAGGGGTCTGGAAAAATGGGCTACACCTTC. Protein: CASSLPQGSGKMGYTF. The chain links TRBV28 to TRBJ1-2, with a weak D call TRBD1 (6 bases). From germline, CDR1 is MDHEN and CDR2 SYDVKM. With 2 bases removed from V and 8 bases from J, the gap between germline ends came to 21 bases. There are 16 residues in the CDR3.

This clonotype was counted between two and nine times. V usage is TRBV12-3 or TRBV12-4 and J usage is TRBJ2-1, with 9 nucleotides matching TRBD1. The CDR3 runs 16 residues. The junction had 19 bases not matched to a gene; V was cut back by 5 bases and J by 14 bases. CDR3 protein: CASSPTGGMGSAREFF. CDR3 in DNA: TGTGCCAGCAGTCCGACAGGGGGAATGGGGTCAGCTAGGGAGTTCTTC.